What follows are 8 T cell receptor beta chains derived from one specimen sequenced in a study of shared clonotypes between healthy human individuals. TCRdb's copy holds only in-frame clones and misses some; the assay was immunoSEQ multiplex PCR. Of over a million clones in the sample, around 76% were seen once. Material: memory CD4+ T cells sorted from blood. The subset was: CD45RA-negative fraction. The receptor source for this set is a man younger than 30 in good health.

For this clone: The same CDR3 arises from other DNA sequences in this sample as well. The chain recombines TRBV7-8 with TRBJ2-7; no clear D. Germline V gene lookup returns CDR1 SGHVS and CDR2 FQNEAQ. This CDR3 comprises 12 residues. Trimming took 2 bases from V and 0 from J, leaving 2 bases between them. CDR3 nucleotides: TGTGCCAGCAGCTTAAACTCCTACGAGCAGTACTTC. This encodes CASSLNSYEQYF. Full variable domain (rest looked up from reference TRBV7-8 and TRBJ2-7): GAGVSQSPRYKVAKRGQDVALRCDPISGHVSLFWYQQALGQGPEFLTYFQNEAQLDKSGLPSDRFFAERPEGSVSTLKIQRTQQEDSAVYLCASSLNSYEQYFGPGTRLTVT.

The chain employs TRBV7-2 and TRBJ2-2, with D possibly matching TRBD2 (5 bases). The CDR3 has 17 residues. The V end lost 1 base, the J end lost 0 bases, and 12 bases lay between the germline ends. CDR1 and CDR2 from the germline V gene are SGHTA and FQGNSA. The chain's CDR3 is CASSLGPVGANTGELFF. In DNA form, the CDR3 reads TGTGCCAGCAGCTTAGGGCCGGTGGGAGCGAACACCGGGGAGCTGTTTTTT.

V is TRBV2 and J is TRBJ1-4, with D maybe TRBD1 (5 bases). V was pared by 5 bases and J by 12 bases, with 19 bases between. The CDR3 is 14 amino acids. Looked up from germline, CDR1 is SNHLY and CDR2 is FYNNEI. CDR3 in amino acids: CASSTGTAHGELFF. CDR3 coding DNA: TGTGCCAGCAGTACCGGGACGGCTCATGGGGAACTGTTTTTT.

This clone was observed a single time. The chain recombines TRBV6-6 with TRBJ1-2; no clear D gene. This CDR3 has 12 amino acids. Germline-derived CDR1 and CDR2 are MNHNY and SVGAGI (reference sequence). Trimming shortened V by 8 bases and J by 6 bases, and 13 bases separated the two germline ends. In DNA, the CDR3 is TGTGCCAGCCGGGTGGGAGATGATGGCTACACCTTC. This gives the protein CASRVGDDGYTF.

This chain uses TRBV11-3 with TRBJ2-7; D ambiguous. The germline V and J ends were trimmed by 2 bases and 6 bases, with 11 bases remaining between them. The CDR3 contains 13 residues. CDR1 is SGHNT, CDR2 YENEEA, per germline. The CDR3 protein is CASSLSLYGEQYF. CDR3 sequence (DNA): TGTGCCAGCAGCTTATCCCTTTACGGCGAGCAGTACTTC.

The chain uses TRBV2 and TRBJ2-3, with D hard to call. Trimming stripped 8 bases from V and 4 bases from J, with 10 bases between. The germline V gene has CDR1 SNHLY and CDR2 FYNNEI. This CDR3 contains 12 residues. The CDR3 protein is CASRLTSDTQYF. CDR3 DNA sequence: TGTGCCAGCCGCCTTACTTCAGATACGCAGTATTTT. Combining the CDR3 with reference TRBV2 and TRBJ2-3 gives the whole variable domain EPEVTQTPSHQVTQMGQEVILRCVPISNHLYFYWYRQILGQKVEFLVSFYNNEISEKSEIFDDQFSVERPDGSNFTLKIRSTKLEDSAMYFCASRLTSDTQYFGPGTRLTVL.

The V and J genes are TRBV5-8 and TRBJ2-6; D is unresolved. Trimming stripped 1 base from V and 4 bases from J, with 6 bases between. Germline V lookup: CDR1 SGHTS, CDR2 YDEGEE. The CDR3 loop spans 14 amino acids. The CDR3 reads CASSLRTGANVLTF. CDR3 DNA: TGTGCCAGCAGCTTGAGAACCGGGGCCAACGTCCTGACTTTC.

Points on this clone: A junction boundary mismatches the germline segment, possibly from a read error. The chain couples TRBV2 to TRBJ2-1; D unresolved. Per the germline V gene, CDR1 is SNHLY and CDR2 is FYNNEI. The length of the CDR3 is 10 residues. CDR3 coding DNA: TGTGCCAGCAGCGAGATGGCCCTGGTCTTC. Protein product: CASSEMALVF.